The rows below give T cell receptor beta chains drawn from one sample of a study of STAT5B mutations in CD4+ large granular lymphocyte leukemia. The table came from immunoSEQ multiplex PCR; TCRdb's copy has only in-frame clones and leaves some out. The sample shows some 30,000 clones, around 71% of them seen only once. Sequenced sample: CD4+ T cells from blood buffy coats. These receptors all stem from a human donor in good health. Each CDR3 is given with its conserved first and last residue. The D gene is left open where the match is weak. The listing skips clone size in some rows; elsewhere it reads once, few, many or a size class.

few TRBJ1-5 NA TRBV19 CASTRDEGQPQHF TGTGCCAGTACCAGGGATGAAGGACAGCCCCAGCATTTT
NA TRBJ2-3 NA TRBV19 CASGILGDTQYF TGTGCCAGTGGGATTTTAGGAGATACGCAGTATTTT
once TRBJ1-6 TRBD1 TRBV27 CASSLTRTGDSPLHF TGTGCCAGCAGTTTAACTCGGACAGGGGATTCACCCCTCCACTTT
NA TRBJ2-2 TRBD2 TRBV19 CATEGRRGGNTGELFF TGTGCCACCGAGGGACGGCGGGGGGGGAACACCGGGGAGCTGTTTTTT
NA TRBJ2-7 NA TRBV9 CASSVGSRGYEQYF TGTGCCAGCAGCGTAGGATCCAGGGGCTACGAGCAGTACTTC
once TRBJ2-1 NA TRBV7-9 CASNLNSGANEQFF TGTGCCAGCAACCTGAATTCCGGGGCCAATGAGCAGTTCTTC
NA TRBJ1-5 TRBD1 TRBV2 CASSDGRDRRGQPQHF TGTGCCAGCAGTGATGGGAGGGACAGACGTGGGCAGCCCCAGCATTTT
NA TRBJ1-5 NA TRBV21-1 CASSTHDRGQHQPQHF TGTGCCAGCAGCACCCACGACAGGGGTCAACATCAGCCCCAGCATTTT
NA TRBJ2-1 NA TRBV19 CASSIGQNSYNEQFF TGTGCCAGTAGTATTGGGCAGAACTCCTACAATGAGCAGTTCTTC
NA TRBJ2-7 NA TRBV6-1 CASSERGYEQYF TGTGCCAGCAGTGAACGGGGTTACGAGCAGTACTTC
once TRBJ1-1 NA TRBV7-3 CASKTQGWETEAFF TGTGCCAGCAAGACACAGGGCTGGGAAACTGAAGCTTTCTTT
few TRBJ1-1 NA TRBV13 CASSARQTTEAFF TGTGCCAGCAGCGCCCGACAGACCACTGAAGCTTTCTTT
NA TRBJ1-2 TRBD1 TRBV30 CAWSVLRQGLSYTF TGTGCCTGGAGTGTACTTAGACAGGGGCTTAGCTACACCTTC
NA TRBJ1-2 NA TRBV7-8 CASASKPNYGYTF TGTGCCAGCGCCAGTAAACCTAACTATGGCTACACCTTC
NA TRBJ1-1 TRBD1 TRBV10-3 CAISGQGRGTEAFF TGTGCCATCAGTGGACAGGGGAGGGGCACTGAAGCTTTCTTT
NA TRBJ2-1 TRBD2 TRBV7-2 CASSLMGLGHNEQFF TGTGCCAGCAGCTTAATGGGACTAGGTCACAATGAGCAGTTCTTC
NA TRBJ2-7 NA TRBV19 CASSMEAAGYEQYF TGTGCCAGTAGTATGGAGGCAGCCGGCTACGAGCAGTACTTC
NA TRBJ2-5 TRBD1 TRBV5-1 CASSSLGTVQETQYF TGCGCCAGCAGCTCCCTCGGGACAGTCCAAGAGACCCAGTACTTC
NA TRBJ1-5 NA TRBV18 CASSPGTGQPQHF TGTGCCAGCTCGCCCGGGACGGGACAGCCCCAGCATTTT
NA TRBJ1-4 NA TRBV28 CASSPTGVGNEKLFF TGTGCCAGCAGTCCTACGGGCGTCGGAAATGAAAAACTGTTTTTT
NA TRBJ1-2 NA TRBV19 CASSQKVYGYTF TGTGCCAGTAGTCAGAAGGTCTATGGCTACACCTTC
NA TRBJ1-5 NA TRBV6-6 CASSSQTSNQPQHF TGTGCCAGCAGTTCGCAGACTAGCAATCAGCCCCAGCATTTT
once TRBJ2-1 NA TRBV9 CASSIIAGGYNEQFF TGTGCCAGCAGCATAATTGCAGGAGGCTACAATGAGCAGTTCTTC
NA TRBJ2-2 NA TRBV6-5 CASSPGPGVTGELFF TGTGCCAGCAGCCCGGGGCCCGGGGTGACCGGGGAGCTGTTTTTT
few TRBJ1-4 TRBD1 TRBV30 CAWSAHRGYGEKLFF TGTGCCTGGAGTGCCCACAGGGGATATGGGGAAAAACTGTTTTTT
NA TRBJ1-5 NA TRBV19 CASSIMADSNQPQHF TGTGCCAGTAGTATAATGGCCGATAGCAATCAGCCCCAGCATTTT
NA TRBJ1-5 NA TRBV27 CASSSELSNQPQHF TGTGCCAGCAGTTCGGAACTTAGCAATCAGCCCCAGCATTTT
NA TRBJ2-3 TRBD2 TRBV5-4 CASSPVASGGVDTQYF TGTGCCAGCAGCCCAGTCGCTAGCGGGGGGGTCGATACGCAGTATTTT
NA TRBJ1-2 NA TRBV30 CACRWYIDLGYTF TGTGCCTGCCGGTGGTACATTGATTTGGGCTACACCTTC
NA TRBJ1-3 NA TRBV18 CASSPVEGRSGNTIYF TGTGCCAGCTCACCAGTCGAGGGTCGCTCTGGAAACACCATATATTTT
few TRBJ1-5 TRBD1 TRBV30 CAWSPGTGVRNQPQHF TGTGCCTGGAGTCCCGGGACAGGGGTACGAAATCAGCCCCAGCATTTT